The TCR beta chain described here comes from a study of blood T cell repertoires in COVID-19. Study context: Specimens from acute and convalescent COVID-19 originated in the United States, Italy and Spain.

Method: immunoSEQ multiplex PCR; TCRdb's copy keeps in-frame clones and lacks some. The table includes 55,000 to 85,000 clones, around 85% detected once. Looked up from germline, CDR1 is KGHSH and CDR2 is LQKENI. V was pared by 3 bases and J by 5 bases, with 10 bases between. The CDR3 contains 13 residues. The sample comprised peripheral blood. This receptor was obtained from a human donor in a cohort sampled during active COVID-19. V is TRBV18 and J is TRBJ2-5; TRBD2 is a possible D gene (5 bases). The CDR3 loop is CASSPLEGETQYF. CDR3 nucleotides: TGTGCCAGCTCACCGCTTGAGGGCGAGACCCAGTACTTC.